A single T cell receptor (beta chain) is shown here with its context. What it binds is not known. This CDR3 spans 14 amino acids. Germline V gives CDR1 SGHTA, CDR2 FQGTGA. V dropped 3 bases and J dropped 5 bases, with 11 bases sitting between them. It was with 60 Vbeta and 13 Jbeta primers that the PCR ran. Produced via immunoSEQ multiplex PCR; TCRdb's table is partial and in-frame only. The data show 85,000 to 100,000 clones, just under 80% seen once. This entry comes from a study of cytomegalovirus exposure and HLA in healthy donors. Study at large: Early released data comprised around 85 million unique TCRs from HLA-typed donors.

Study findings and constraints: Most of the TCR beta V segments (in an earlier analysis) were productive either about 87% or about 30% of the time. For presence/absence analyses, sequencing depth was assumed to be roughly uniform across donors.

Sequenced material: PBMCs. The V gene is TRBV7-3, the J gene TRBJ2-1, with D tentatively TRBD2 (5 bases). This TCR came from a middle-aged woman in good health and CMV-seronegative. CDR3 residues: CASSFRSTNNEQFF. CDR3 in DNA: TGTGCCAGCAGCTTTCGTTCGACTAACAATGAGCAGTTCTTC.